The 23 T cell receptor beta chains given below trace back to one sample, sequenced in a study of glioma-infiltrating T cells. Amplification of TCR alpha and beta CDR3 regions from RNA used iRepertoire nested multiplex PCR. MiXCR, run by TCRdb on the multiplex PCR reads, gives a single entry per CDR3 protein. The sample includes roughly 100,000 distinct CDR3 sequences, less than 30% of them seen just once. Material for sequencing was glioma tissue, nonneoplastic brain tissue, or PBMCs (not recorded which). The receptors shown here come from a human donor with low-grade glioma or glioblastoma, undergoing nonglioma brain surgery, or in good health (not recorded which).

Ten or more counts support this clonotype. V and J are TRBV28 and TRBJ2-1; the match to TRBD2 covers 9 bases. The V gene end was trimmed by 7 bases and the J gene end by 0 bases; junction bases not matched to a gene: 7. CDR1 and CDR2 from the germline V gene are MDHEN and SYDVKM. The CDR3 covers 16 residues. Here the CDR3 reads CASMVLAGTSYNEQFF. The CDR3 region has the DNA TGTGCCAGCATGGTCCTAGCGGGGACCTCCTACAATGAGCAGTTCTTC.

The chain combines TRBV2 with TRBJ1-4, with 9 bases that match TRBD1. CDR1 and CDR2 from the germline V gene are SNHLY and FYNNEI. CDR3 length: 15 amino acids. J was trimmed by 3 bases and V by 6 bases; bases with no gene match: 5. CDR3: CASRTDRGPNEKLFF. As DNA, the CDR3 is TGTGCCAGCAGGACGGACAGGGGACCTAATGAAAAACTGTTTTTT.

As to this clonotype: No conserved phenylalanine or tryptophan ends this CDR3, so it is likely a read error. V and J are TRBV3-1 and TRBJ2-1, with 11 positions matching TRBD2. Germline lookup yields CDR1 LGHDT and CDR2 YNNKEL (reference sequence). V was pared by 5 bases and J by 9 bases, with 9 bases of the junction left unmatched. This CDR3 spans 15 amino acids. In nucleotides, the CDR3 is TGTGCCAGCAGCGAGACTAGCGGGGTTTTTACTGAGCAGTTCCTC. Encoded protein: CASSETSGVFTEQFL.

Ten or more counts support this clonotype. V and J are TRBV14 and TRBJ2-3; 8 nucleotides match TRBD2. The CDR3 covers 17 residues. J lost 7 bases, V lost 5 bases, and 17 bases had no gene match. CDR1 is SGHDN and CDR2 is FVKESK in the germline V gene. CDR3 protein: CASSKPSGRTTMNTQYF. The CDR3 DNA is TGTGCCAGCAGCAAGCCAAGCGGGAGAACCACGATGAATACGCAGTATTTT.

The chain carries TRBV4-2 and TRBJ1-5, with unresolved D. In germline, CDR1 is LGHNA, CDR2 YNFKEQ. This CDR3 spans 15 amino acids. Trimming left V 0 bases short and J 6 bases short, with 12 bases between. Here the CDR3 reads CASSQDLVVGQPQHF. The CDR3 DNA is TGTGCCAGCAGCCAAGATCTAGTCGTCGGTCAGCCCCAGCATTTT.

This clonotype was counted at least ten times. The chain joins TRBV7-2 to TRBJ2-7, with D unresolved. V was trimmed by 1 base and J by 0 bases, leaving 7 bases between them. From germline, CDR1 is SGHTA and CDR2 FQGNSA. The length of the CDR3 is 14 residues. The CDR3 coding sequence is TGTGCCAGCAGCTTAGAAGGTCGCTCCTACGAGCAGTACTTC. It is translated as CASSLEGRSYEQYF.

To note about this clonotype: This may be a read error, as it is one base from a much larger clone. The V call is TRBV5-1, the J call TRBJ2-3, with 10 nucleotides matching TRBD2. The CDR3 runs to 17 residues. CDR1 is SGHRS and CDR2 is YFSETQ in the germline V gene. In nucleotides, the CDR3 is TGCGCCAGCAGCTTGGACGGGACTAGCGTTTACTTAGATACGGAGTATTTT. It yields the protein CASSLDGTSVYLDTEYF.

This clonotype was picked up a small number of times. This sequence joins TRBV7-3 and TRBJ1-2, with D unresolved. Trimming cost V 0 bases and J 10 bases, with 12 bases left between them. In germline, CDR1 is SGHTA, CDR2 FQGTGA. The CDR3 length is 13 residues. CDR3 sequence (DNA): TGTGCCAGCAGCTTAACGTTGCAGAGCCACTACACCTTC. Its translation is CASSLTLQSHYTF.

The V gene is TRBV7-2, the J gene TRBJ1-5, with TRBD1 matching 7 bases. This CDR3 has 17 amino acids. Trimming cost V 5 bases and J 1 base; bases outside gene matches: 11. Germline assignment: CDR1 SGHTA and CDR2 FQGNSA. The CDR3 spells CASSDASGRGSNQPQHF. CDR3 bases: TGTGCCAGCAGCGACGCCTCGGGCAGGGGGAGCAATCAGCCCCAGCATTTT.

Turning to this clonotype: This may stem from a read error, because a much larger clone lies one nucleotide away. As DNA, the CDR3 is TGCGCCAGCAGCAAAAACTACAGTCCTAATCAGCCCCAGCATTTT. Translating it yields CASSKNYSPNQPQHF. The V call is TRBV11-1, the J call TRBJ1-5; D call uncertain. CDR3 size: 15 residues. The germline V gene has CDR1 SGHAT and CDR2 FQDESV (reference sequence).

The chain links TRBV7-9 to TRBJ2-3; 8 nucleotides match TRBD2. V was clipped by 5 bases and J by 6 bases; unmatched bases: 13. The CDR3 runs 16 residues. CDR1 and CDR2 from the germline V gene are SEHNR and FQNEAQ (reference sequence). The CDR3 DNA is TGTGCCAGCAGCCCCGGGCGGGGGGCAGAAAGGGATACGCAGTATTTT. Protein sequence: CASSPGRGAERDTQYF.

This clonotype was found many times. The gene calls are TRBV19 and TRBJ1-5; TRBD1 aligns across 10 bases. Germline values: CDR1 LNHDA, CDR2 SQIVND (reference sequence). The CDR3 has 15 amino acids. With V trimmed by 4 bases and J by 6 bases, 6 bases remained unmatched. The CDR3 coding sequence is TGTGCCAGTAGTAGCGGGACAGGGGTCGCTCAGCCCCAGCATTTT. Translating it yields CASSSGTGVAQPQHF.

The V and J genes are TRBV5-6 and TRBJ1-3, with 8 bases fitting TRBD1. Germline CDR1 is SGHDT and CDR2 is YYEEEE. Trimming at V came to 4 bases and at J to 2 bases, leaving 2 bases not matched to a gene. The CDR3 spans 14 residues. The DNA for the CDR3 is TGTGCCAGCAGCGAGACAGGGGCTGGAAACACCATATATTTT. Translation gives CASSETGAGNTIYF.

The rearrangement uses TRBV3-1 and TRBJ1-5; TRBD1 is a possible D gene (6 bases). Trimming removed 4 bases at V and 3 bases at J, with 10 bases between. CDR3 length: 14 residues. Germline loops: CDR1 LGHDT, CDR2 YNNKEL (reference sequence). The CDR3 is CASSRDTNNQPQHF. The CDR3 bases are TGTGCCAGCAGCCGGGACACCAACAATCAGCCCCAGCATTTT.

This clonotype showed up many times. The genes are TRBV7-2 and TRBJ2-5; D unresolved. There are 12 residues in the CDR3. V lost 5 bases and J 3 bases, leaving 7 bases between the germline ends. Germline V gene sequence: CDR1 SGHTA, CDR2 FQGNSA. CDR3 in amino acids: CASSPLEETQYF. DNA for the CDR3: TGTGCCAGCAGCCCACTGGAAGAGACCCAGTACTTC.

This clonotype has ten or more counts. CDR3 coding DNA: TGTGCCAGCAGATTTGGGGGTCCTAACTATGGCTACACCTTC. This gives the protein CASRFGGPNYGYTF. The V call is TRBV28, the J call TRBJ1-2; tentatively, D is TRBD1 (5 bases). CDR1 is MDHEN and CDR2 is SYDVKM in the germline V gene. V lost 6 bases and J lost 0, with 11 bases in between. The CDR3 is 14 amino acids.

This clonotype was counted many times. This chain connects TRBV3-1 to TRBJ1-1, with unresolved D. The germline V and J ends were trimmed by 4 bases and 4 bases, with 7 bases remaining between them. CDR1 and CDR2 (germline): LGHDT, YNNKEL (reference sequence). The CDR3 spans 12 residues. CDR3 sequence reads: CASSRRGTEAFF. CDR3 bases: TGTGCCAGCAGCCGCCGGGGCACTGAAGCTTTCTTT.

This clonotype was counted between two and nine times. The chain carries TRBV6-6 and TRBJ2-7, with TRBD2 matching over 9 bases. This CDR3 contains 16 residues. With V trimmed by 0 bases and J by 4 bases, 7 bases remained unmatched. Per the germline V gene, CDR1 is MNHNY and CDR2 is SVGAGI (reference sequence). The CDR3 DNA sequence: TGTGCCAGCAGTTACTCTTTGCGGGGGGGGGGGTACGAGCAGTACTTC. Protein product: CASSYSLRGGGYEQYF.

Note on this clonotype: Possible read error: a much larger clone is one base away. The V gene is TRBV7-2, the J gene TRBJ2-3; no clear D. Germline lookup yields CDR1 SGHTA and CDR2 FQGNSA. This CDR3 has 14 residues. The CDR3 protein is CAGSPPPLGDTQYF. The DNA of the CDR3 is TGTGCCGGCAGCCCGCCCCCACTGGGAGATACGCAGTATTTT.

This clonotype was detected ten times or more. The chain is built from TRBV18 and TRBJ2-7; D is possibly TRBD1 or TRBD2 (5 bases each). V gave up 2 bases and J gave up 6 bases, with 11 bases separating them. The length of the CDR3 is 13 residues. CDR1 is KGHSH, CDR2 LQKENI, per germline. CDR3 DNA sequence: TGTGCCAGCTCACCAGAGGGGCGCGGCGAGCAGTACTTC. Translating gives CASSPEGRGEQYF.

In its sample, this clonotype was seen a few times. The chain carries TRBV10-3 and TRBJ1-1; D is undetermined. Germline V gene lookup returns CDR1 ENHRY and CDR2 SYGVKD. Trimming left V 4 bases short and J 1 base short, with 7 bases between. The CDR3 is 13 amino acids. The CDR3 sequence: CAISGQPNTEAFF. The DNA of the CDR3 is TGTGCCATCAGTGGGCAGCCGAACACTGAAGCTTTCTTT.

As to this clonotype: Mismatch with germline at one junction end may stem from a read error. The chain uses TRBV28 and TRBJ2-3; 9 bases fit TRBD1. The CDR3 length is 16 residues. The germline V gene has CDR1 MDHEN and CDR2 SYDVKM. The CDR3 DNA sequence: TGTGCCAGCATTTTATCTCGGACAGGGGCACGGGTTACGCAGTATTTT. Translating it yields CASILSRTGARVTQYF.

In its sample, this clonotype was seen many times. This chain joins TRBV6-1 and TRBJ2-7; 7 bases are shared with TRBD1. Germline lookup yields CDR1 MNHNS and CDR2 SASEGT. The V and J ends lost 0 bases and 2 bases, in that order; junction bases with no gene match: 4. CDR3 length equals 15 residues. The CDR3 region has the DNA TGTGCCAGCAGTGAAGCTGGGACAGCGACCTACGAGCAGTACTTC. Translation: CASSEAGTATYEQYF.